The 23 T cell receptor beta chains presented below share a single source sample, sequenced in a study of patients and donors after allogeneic stem cell transplantation. Each CDR3 protein is one row after TCRdb ran MiXCR on the RT-PCR reads. The sample has more than 150,000 distinct CDR3 sequences, around two fifths seen once. Input material: blood, either unsorted or a sorted T cell fraction (not recorded which). The receptors derive from a human donor who was either an allogeneic HSCT recipient or a stem cell or donor lymphocyte infusion donor (not recorded which). It is not recorded whose cells these are; they may come from a transplant donor.

The chain joins TRBV5-1 to TRBJ1-3; the match to TRBD1 covers 7 bases. Germline V gives CDR1 SGHRS, CDR2 YFSETQ. The CDR3 consists of 13 residues. The J segment lost 6 bases and the V segment lost 3 bases, leaving 3 bases of the junction unmatched. This chain's CDR3 is CASSSQGENTIYF. In DNA, the CDR3 is TGCGCCAGCAGCTCTCAGGGGGAAAACACCATATATTTT.

The chain combines TRBV7-7 with TRBJ2-1, with TRBD2 identical over 8 bases. This CDR3 comprises 15 residues. Germline V gene data show CDR1 as SSHAT and CDR2 as FNYEAQ (reference sequence). J lost 4 bases, V lost 2 bases, and 4 bases had no gene match. The CDR3 region is CASSLSAGGYNEQFF. The CDR3 DNA is TGTGCCAGCAGCTTAAGTGCGGGAGGTTACAATGAGCAGTTCTTC.

This clonotype occurred a few times. V is TRBV10-3 and J is TRBJ1-2; D perhaps matches TRBD1 (6 bases). Germline CDR1 is ENHRY and CDR2 is SYGVKD. V was clipped by 0 bases and J by 3 bases, with 17 bases between them. The CDR3 extends over 17 amino acids. The CDR3 DNA is TGTGCCATCAGTGAGTCTGGAAGGGGGGGTCCTGACTATGGCTACACCTTC. Translating gives CAISESGRGGPDYGYTF.

The chain links TRBV6-5 to TRBJ2-1; a possible D gene is TRBD1 (5 bases). Germline lookup yields CDR1 MNHEY and CDR2 SVGAGI. This CDR3 has 18 residues. V was clipped by 0 bases and J by 0 bases, with 15 bases between them. CDR3 coding DNA: TGTGCCAGCAGTTACTCGCCCCCACAGGTCAACTCCTACAATGAGCAGTTCTTC. It yields the protein CASSYSPPQVNSYNEQFF.

This sequence joins TRBV7-2 and TRBJ2-7; 10 bases are a match to TRBD2. J gave up 4 bases and V 0 bases, and 6 bases lay outside the gene matches. The CDR3 sequence is 16 residues long. From germline, CDR1 is SGHTA and CDR2 FQGNSA. This CDR3 reads CASSLAPSGSGYEQYF. The CDR3 bases are TGTGCCAGCAGCTTAGCTCCTAGCGGGAGTGGGTACGAGCAGTACTTC.

This clonotype has only a few counts. The genes are TRBV2 and TRBJ2-3; 7 nucleotides align to TRBD2. This CDR3 contains 17 residues. V lost 3 bases and J lost 0; bases outside the gene matches: 9. Germline V CDR1 and CDR2: SNHLY, FYNNEI. CDR3 DNA: TGTGCCAGCAGTGATCCGCTTGGGCGGGAGAGCACAGATACGCAGTATTTT. Translation: CASSDPLGRESTDTQYF.

The rearrangement uses TRBV30 and TRBJ1-1, with D possibly TRBD1 on 5 matching bases. The CDR3 length is 15 residues. V dropped 0 bases and J dropped 2 bases, with 13 bases sitting between them. Germline V gene data show CDR1 as GTSNPN and CDR2 as SVGIG (reference sequence). CDR3 residues: CAWSVKTGRNTEAFF. CDR3 DNA sequence: TGTGCCTGGAGTGTTAAAACAGGAAGAAACACTGAAGCTTTCTTT.

This clonotype was counted only a few times. V is TRBV5-1 and J is TRBJ1-3; D is uncertain. The CDR3 spans 15 residues. Germline V gene lookup returns CDR1 SGHRS and CDR2 YFSETQ. Trimming left V 0 bases short and J 2 bases short, with 9 bases between. The CDR3 loop reads CASSLAGVTGNTIYF. The CDR3 bases are TGCGCCAGCAGCTTGGCCGGGGTAACTGGAAACACCATATATTTT.

The chain employs TRBV7-9 and TRBJ2-5, with D tentatively TRBD1 (5 bases). Germline V CDR1 and CDR2: SEHNR, FQNEAQ (reference sequence). The CDR3 runs 13 residues. V shed 5 bases and J shed 7 bases, with 14 bases lying between them. The CDR3 nucleotides read TGTGCCAGCAGCGCCGGACCCCAGGGGACCCAGTACTTC. The encoded protein is CASSAGPQGTQYF.

This clonotype was seen a few times. This rearrangement joins TRBV3-1 to TRBJ1-6; 9 bases align to TRBD1. Trimming took 7 bases from V and 9 from J; bases not matched to a gene: 13. The CDR3 contains 16 residues. Per the germline V gene, CDR1 is LGHDT and CDR2 is YNNKEL (reference sequence). CDR3 coding DNA: TGTGCCAGCACCGGGGACAGGGTTTTCTCAAGTTCACCCCTCCACTTT. Translated, it gives CASTGDRVFSSSPLHF.

In its sample, this clonotype was seen a few times. The chain joins TRBV3-1 to TRBJ1-1, with a tentative D call TRBD1 (5 bases). The V gene's germline CDR1 is LGHDT and CDR2 YNNKEL (reference sequence). This CDR3 has 16 residues. The ends were cut back, 4 bases at V and 1 base at J, with 16 bases in the middle. DNA for the CDR3: TGTGCCAGCAGCCCGACGAGGGGCGCCGGGAACACTGAAGCTTTCTTT. Its protein is CASSPTRGAGNTEAFF.

The chain links TRBV27 to TRBJ1-5, with TRBD1 as a possible D gene (5 bases). The CDR3 covers 14 residues. V gave up 3 bases and J gave up 7 bases, with 13 bases separating them. CDR1 and CDR2 from the germline V gene are MNHEY and SMNVEV (reference sequence). The CDR3 nucleotides are TGTGCCAGCAGTTTCGACGGGGCCCGGCAGCCCCAGCATTTT. It yields the protein CASSFDGARQPQHF.

J is TRBJ1-2 and V is TRBV4-3; the D gene is possibly TRBD1 (6 bases). CDR1 and CDR2 (germline): LGHNA, YSLEER. This CDR3 spans 16 amino acids. Trimming cost V 0 bases and J 0 bases, with 11 bases left between them. CDR3 loop: CASSQDRTDANYGYTF. CDR3 in DNA: TGCGCCAGCAGCCAAGATCGGACAGACGCTAACTATGGCTACACCTTC.

This clonotype showed up just a few times. The chain couples TRBV9 to TRBJ1-6; 7 bases agree with TRBD1. Germline V gene sequence: CDR1 SGDLS, CDR2 YYNGEE. The CDR3 is 15 amino acids. V shed 3 bases and J 7 bases; nucleotides not matched to a gene: 7. CDR3 bases: TGTGCCAGCAGCGCCTCCGGGACAGAAAATTCACCCCTCCACTTT. Its protein product is CASSASGTENSPLHF.

The rearrangement links TRBV18 to TRBJ2-7; TRBD1 matches 10 bases. The germline CDR1 and CDR2 sequences are KGHSH and LQKENI. This CDR3 comprises 15 residues. The J segment lost 5 bases and the V segment lost 3 bases, leaving 7 bases of the junction unmatched. This CDR3 reads CASSPEGTGAHEQYF. The CDR3 nucleotides read TGTGCCAGCTCACCGGAGGGGACAGGGGCCCACGAGCAGTACTTC.

The J gene is TRBJ1-6, the V gene TRBV12-3 or TRBV12-4; D might be TRBD1 (6 bases). Trimming took 5 bases from V and 6 from J, leaving 11 bases between them. The CDR3 runs 14 residues. CDR3 DNA: TGTGCCAGCAGTCCGGGACATATTAATTCACCCCTCCACTTT. Translating it yields CASSPGHINSPLHF.

The rearrangement links TRBV9 to TRBJ1-2; D perhaps matches TRBD1 (6 bases). Germline-derived CDR1 and CDR2 are SGDLS and YYNGEE. The CDR3 length is 13 residues. Trimming took 3 bases from V and 13 from J, leaving 19 bases between them. The CDR3 bases are TGTGCCAGCAGCGAGGGGGGGACGGACTCTCTCACCTTC. Translating it yields CASSEGGTDSLTF.

The chain joins TRBV4-1 to TRBJ2-7; 7 bases are shared with TRBD2. The CDR3 covers 17 residues. CDR1 MGHRA and CDR2 YSYEKL come from the germline V gene. V lost 0 bases, J lost 3 bases, and 11 bases stayed unmatched. In DNA, the CDR3 is TGCGCCAGCAGCCAAGATCGGGGTAGCGGGCGCCTCTACGAGCAGTACTTC. This sequence encodes CASSQDRGSGRLYEQYF.

This clonotype has a handful of counts. The chain links TRBV5-1 to TRBJ2-2; D possibly corresponds to TRBD1 (6 bases). The V gene's germline CDR1 is SGHRS and CDR2 YFSETQ. This CDR3 is built from 16 residues. V gave up 1 base and J gave up 1 base, with 11 bases separating them. In DNA, the CDR3 is TGCGCCAGCAGCTTGTGGCAGGGGATGAACACCGGGGAGCTGTTTTTT. This encodes CASSLWQGMNTGELFF.

This clonotype has a handful of counts. The chain links TRBV29-1 to TRBJ2-7; 14 bases map to TRBD2. Germline assignment: CDR1 SQVTM and CDR2 ANQGSEA. Unmatched junction bases numbered 10, after V lost 7 bases and J lost 2 bases. This CDR3 comprises 16 residues. The CDR3 reads CSGSGTSGSRAYEQYF. The CDR3 coding sequence is TGCAGCGGTTCCGGGACTAGCGGGAGTCGGGCCTACGAGCAGTACTTC.

V usage is TRBV25-1 and J usage is TRBJ1-2, with D possibly matching TRBD1 (5 bases). Germline CDR1 MGHDK, CDR2 SYGVNS. This CDR3 has 13 amino acids. V lost 2 bases to trimming and J lost 7 bases, with 11 bases between them. The DNA of the CDR3 is TGTGCCAGCAGTGAAGGGGGGAGAAGTGGCTACACCTTC. Translated: CASSEGGRSGYTF.

This clonotype was counted a single time. The chain is built from TRBV7-2 and TRBJ1-3, with unresolved D. The germline gives CDR1 SGHTA, CDR2 FQGNSA. Between the trimmed V and J ends, which lost 1 base and 0 bases, there was a span of 13 bases. The CDR3 is 17 residues long. CDR3 nucleotides: TGTGCCAGCAGCTTAGGGACTCGAGGTAGCTCTGGAAACACCATATATTTT. This translates into CASSLGTRGSSGNTIYF.

The J gene is TRBJ2-2, the V gene TRBV27, with 11 bases that match TRBD2. CDR3 length: 15 amino acids. V was clipped by 2 bases and J by 5 bases; unmatched bases: 1. Looked up from germline, CDR1 is MNHEY and CDR2 is SMNVEV (reference sequence). The CDR3 DNA follows: TGTGCCAGCAGTTTAACTAGCGGGAGAACCGGGGAGCTGTTTTTT. Amino acid sequence: CASSLTSGRTGELFF.